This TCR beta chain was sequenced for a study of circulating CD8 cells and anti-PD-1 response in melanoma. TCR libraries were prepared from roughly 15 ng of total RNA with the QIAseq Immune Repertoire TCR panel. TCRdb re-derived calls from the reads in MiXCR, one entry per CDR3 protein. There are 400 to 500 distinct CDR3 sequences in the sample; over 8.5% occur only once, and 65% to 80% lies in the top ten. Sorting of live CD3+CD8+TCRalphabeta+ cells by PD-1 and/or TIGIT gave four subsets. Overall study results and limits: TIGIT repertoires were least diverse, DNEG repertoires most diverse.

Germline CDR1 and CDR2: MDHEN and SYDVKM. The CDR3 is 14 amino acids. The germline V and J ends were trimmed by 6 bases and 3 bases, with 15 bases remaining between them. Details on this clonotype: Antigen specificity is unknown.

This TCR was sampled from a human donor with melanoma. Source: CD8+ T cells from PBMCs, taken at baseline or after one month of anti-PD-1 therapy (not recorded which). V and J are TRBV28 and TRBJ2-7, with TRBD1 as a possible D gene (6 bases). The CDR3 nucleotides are TGTGCCAGCAGCGACGGGACAAGGGTCTACGAGCAGTACTTC. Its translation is CASSDGTRVYEQYF.